These 13 T cell receptor beta chains share one sample of origin, sequenced in a study of blood T cell repertoires in COVID-19. Produced via immunoSEQ multiplex PCR; TCRdb's table is partial and in-frame only. The top ten hold more than 15% of the sample, which has about 130,000 clones, around 83% seen once. Material for sequencing was PBMCs or T cells enriched from blood (not recorded which). These receptors all come from a man aged 30-40 years who had recovered from COVID-19.

The chain uses TRBV19 and TRBJ1-4; no firm D call. Germline V gives CDR1 LNHDA, CDR2 SQIVND (reference sequence). The CDR3 consists of 16 residues. Deletions cut 2 bases from V and 0 bases from J, with 10 bases between. For the CDR3, the DNA is TGTGCCAGTAGTATATCCCCCGTTGCAACTAATGAAAAACTGTTTTTT. Encoded protein: CASSISPVATNEKLFF.

The V call is TRBV29-1, the J call TRBJ1-1; D is possibly TRBD1 (5 bases). Germline CDR1 SQVTM, CDR2 ANQGSEA. V dropped 6 bases and J dropped 4 bases, with 21 bases sitting between them. CDR3 length equals 15 residues. CDR3 DNA sequence: TGCAGCGTCAGCCCTGCCGCGGGGCTGATCACTGAAGCTTTCTTT. Translation gives CSVSPAAGLITEAFF.

This rearrangement joins TRBV3-1 (or the pseudogene TRBV3-2) to TRBJ2-1; D might be TRBD2 (7 bases). The CDR3 has 16 residues. Germline loops: CDR1 LGHDT, CDR2 YNNKEL (reference sequence). The V gene lost 5 bases and the J gene lost 5 bases, with 19 bases spanning the gap. The CDR3 sequence is CASSSNREGLDNEQFF. In DNA, the CDR3 is TGTGCCAGCAGCTCCAACAGGGAGGGGCTGGACAATGAGCAGTTCTTC.

The J gene is TRBJ2-1, the V gene TRBV5-1; 10 bases align to TRBD1. Germline V gives CDR1 SGHRS, CDR2 YFSETQ. This CDR3 spans 14 amino acids. J was trimmed by 0 bases and V by 8 bases; bases with no gene match: 2. The CDR3 is CASRTGGSYNEQFF. The CDR3, as DNA: TGCGCCAGTCGGACAGGGGGCTCCTACAATGAGCAGTTCTTC.

The V gene is TRBV4-1, the J gene TRBJ2-1, with a possible D match to TRBD2 (5 bases). V lost 2 bases to trimming and J lost 5 bases, with 19 bases between them. Germline CDR1 and CDR2: MGHRA and YSYEKL. The CDR3 consists of 17 residues. This CDR3 reads CASSQSRLRTRDNEQFF. CDR3 bases: TGCGCCAGCAGCCAAAGTAGGCTCCGGACTCGGGACAATGAGCAGTTCTTC.

This chain links TRBV5-5 with TRBJ1-1, with D possibly matching TRBD1 (6 bases). In germline, CDR1 is SGHKS, CDR2 YYEKEE (reference sequence). The CDR3 runs to 12 residues. V lost 5 bases to trimming and J lost 4 bases, with 9 bases between them. CDR3 coding DNA: TGTGCCAGCAGGGGAGGGGGCACTGAAGCTTTCTTT. This sequence encodes CASRGGGTEAFF.

The rearrangement uses TRBV6-5 and TRBJ2-5, with no clear D. The ends were cut back, 6 bases at V and 5 bases at J, with 10 bases in the middle. CDR1 is MNHEY and CDR2 is SVGAGI in the germline V gene. The CDR3 totals 12 residues. CDR3 sequence reads: CASRPPRETQYF. The CDR3 bases are TGTGCCAGCAGGCCGCCGCGCGAGACCCAGTACTTC.

This rearrangement joins TRBV5-6 to TRBJ1-1; possible D gene TRBD1, 5 bases. This CDR3 comprises 15 residues. In germline, CDR1 is SGHDT, CDR2 YYEEEE. The V end lost 2 bases, the J end lost 3 bases, and 14 bases lay between the germline ends. CDR3 protein: CASSLRARAYTEAFF. In DNA, the CDR3 is TGTGCCAGCAGCTTAAGGGCCAGGGCGTACACTGAAGCTTTCTTT.

The chain employs TRBV6-1 and TRBJ1-6, with 7 bases matching TRBD1. V dropped 0 bases and J dropped 9; count of bases not matched to a gene: 2. The CDR3 is made up of 14 amino acids. Germline loops: CDR1 MNHNS, CDR2 SASEGT. CDR3 in amino acids: CASSEAGGSSPLHF. The CDR3 region has the DNA TGTGCCAGCAGTGAAGCAGGGGGCTCTTCACCCCTCCACTTT.

The CDR3, as DNA: TGTGCCATCAGTGAGTCGATGGCTAGCGGGAGGACGCTCTACGAGCAGTACTTC. It translates to CAISESMASGRTLYEQYF. This chain uses TRBV10-3 with TRBJ2-7; 11 bases are shared with TRBD2. CDR3 length: 18 amino acids. Germline V gene data show CDR1 as ENHRY and CDR2 as SYGVKD. Losses at the gene ends were 0 bases for V and 3 bases for J; bases not matched to a gene: 10.

CDR3 nucleotides: TGTGCCAGCAGTGAAGTGAACAGGGAGTACGTC. Translating it yields CASSEVNREYV. The chain recombines TRBV6-1 with TRBJ2-7; maybe TRBD1 (6 bases). The CDR3 extends over 11 amino acids. V lost 1 base and J lost 11, with 9 bases in between. Germline loops: CDR1 MNHNS, CDR2 SASEGT.

This chain joins TRBV9 and TRBJ1-2, with a weak D call TRBD1 (6 bases). The CDR3 contains 14 residues. V dropped 5 bases and J dropped 8 bases, with 19 bases sitting between them. Germline values: CDR1 SGDLS, CDR2 YYNGEE. CDR3 sequence: CASSHNSGEGGYTF. The DNA for the CDR3 is TGTGCCAGCAGTCATAACTCAGGGGAGGGAGGCTACACCTTC. Based on the CDR3 plus reference TRBV9 and TRBJ1-2, the full variable domain is DSGVTQTPKHLITATGQRVTLRCSPRSGDLSVYWYQQSLDQGLQFLIQYYNGEERAKGNILERFSAQQFPDLHSELNLSSLELGDSALYFCASSHNSGEGGYTFGSGTRLTVV.

The chain recombines TRBV19 with TRBJ1-1; 8 bases line up with TRBD1. CDR1 and CDR2 (germline): LNHDA, SQIVND (reference sequence). The CDR3 consists of 14 residues. Trimming cost V 7 bases and J 1 base; bases outside gene matches: 5. CDR3 nucleotides: TGTGCCAGTACCACAGGGGGAGGGAACACTGAAGCTTTCTTT. Amino acids: CASTTGGGNTEAFF.